These 31 T cell receptor beta chains came from one sample sequenced in a study of cytomegalovirus exposure and HLA in healthy donors. The PCR ran on 60 Vbeta and 13 Jbeta primers. Libraries were prepared by immunoSEQ multiplex PCR; TCRdb keeps only in-frame clonotypes and omits some of them. The sample's table shows about 140,000 clones. Sequencing was performed on PBMCs. These receptors were taken from a woman in her late teens or twenties in good health and CMV-seronegative.

This chain links TRBV28 with TRBJ1-2, with TRBD1 as a possible D gene (6 bases). Trimming removed 10 bases from V and 4 bases from J, with 13 bases in between. The CDR3 is 12 residues long. Germline V gene lookup returns CDR1 MDHEN and CDR2 SYDVKM. This chain's CDR3 is CATSRDTYGYTF. As DNA, the CDR3 is TGTGCCACCTCCCGGGACACCTATGGCTACACCTTC.

The chain joins TRBV2 to TRBJ2-5; possible D gene TRBD2, 5 bases. V was cut by 10 bases and J by 2 bases, with 17 bases left in between. Germline CDR1 is SNHLY and CDR2 is FYNNEI. The CDR3 covers 14 residues. CDR3: CATLALGYQETQYF. The CDR3, as DNA: TGTGCCACCCTAGCCCTTGGATATCAAGAGACCCAGTACTTC.

The V gene is TRBV5-1, the J gene TRBJ1-1; a weak D match, TRBD1 (6 bases). V was cut by 2 bases and J by 4 bases, with 12 bases left in between. The germline V gene has CDR1 SGHRS and CDR2 YFSETQ. The CDR3 covers 14 residues. CDR3 protein: CASSLFRGPTEAFF. In DNA form, the CDR3 reads TGCGCCAGCAGCTTATTCAGGGGCCCCACTGAAGCTTTCTTT.

The chain recombines TRBV5-6 with TRBJ1-4; the D is unclear. V was pared by 1 base and J by 5 bases, with 3 bases between. Germline V gene sequence: CDR1 SGHDT, CDR2 YYEEEE. The CDR3 length is 12 residues. CDR3 nucleotide sequence: TGTGCCAGCAGCTTGCCGAATGAAAAACTGTTTTTT. Its translation is CASSLPNEKLFF.

This chain uses TRBV28 with TRBJ1-4; possible D gene TRBD1, 5 bases. Germline CDR1 is MDHEN and CDR2 is SYDVKM. Trimming left V 4 bases short and J 1 base short, with 13 bases between. This CDR3 spans 16 amino acids. CDR3 DNA: TGTGCCAGCAGTTCCCCCGGGGGAAGAACTAATGAAAAACTGTTTTTT. Its protein product is CASSSPGGRTNEKLFF.

The chain joins TRBV30 to TRBJ2-3; TRBD2 might be the D (7 bases). The CDR3 is 14 residues long. V was trimmed by 5 bases and J by 5 bases, leaving 17 bases between them. Germline CDR1 GTSNPN, CDR2 SVGIG (reference sequence). The CDR3 nucleotides are TGTGCCTGGGGGAACGGGGAGGGGGTAGATACGCAGTATTTT. It yields the protein CAWGNGEGVDTQYF. The full variable domain, completed using reference TRBV30 and TRBJ2-3, is SQTIHQWPATLVQPVGSPLSLECTVEGTSNPNLYWYRQAAGRGLQLLFYSVGIGQISSEVPQNLSASRPQDRQFILSSKKLLLSDSGFYLCAWGNGEGVDTQYFGPGTRLTVL.

The chain's CDR3 is CASSPQTGLYTGELFF. The CDR3 DNA reads TGCGCCAGCAGCCCGCAGACAGGGTTGTACACCGGGGAGCTGTTTTTT. J is TRBJ2-2 and V is TRBV5-1; 7 positions agree with TRBD1. The CDR3 totals 16 residues. Germline trimming cut 4 bases from V and 3 bases from J; bases unmatched to any gene: 9. From germline, CDR1 is SGHRS and CDR2 YFSETQ. Full variable domain (outside the CDR3, taken from reference TRBV5-1 and TRBJ2-2): KAGVTQTPRYLIKTRGQQVTLSCSPISGHRSVSWYQQTPGQGLQFLFEYFSETQRNKGNFPGRFSGRQFSNSRSEMNVSTLELGDSALYLCASSPQTGLYTGELFFGEGSRLTVL.

About this clone itself: Other DNA variants within this sample encode the same CDR3. The CDR3 DNA reads as TGTGCCAGCAGCGTCGACAGACAGGAGACCCAGTACTTC. Protein sequence: CASSVDRQETQYF. The V call is TRBV7-3, the J call TRBJ2-5, with TRBD1 as a possible D gene (5 bases). Germline V gene lookup returns CDR1 SGHTA and CDR2 FQGTGA. The ends were cut back, 5 bases at V and 5 bases at J, with 12 bases in the middle. The CDR3 runs 13 residues. Filled out from reference TRBV7-3 and TRBJ2-5, the complete variable domain reads GAGVSQTPSNKVTEKGKYVELRCDPISGHTALYWYRQSLGQGPEFLIYFQGTGAADDSGLPNDRFFAVRPEGSVSTLKIQRTERGDSAVYLCASSVDRQETQYFGPGTRLLVL.

The J gene is TRBJ1-4, the V gene TRBV2; the match to TRBD1 covers 7 bases. CDR1 and CDR2 (germline): SNHLY, FYNNEI. J was trimmed by 3 bases and V by 8 bases; bases with no gene match: 3. This CDR3 spans 13 amino acids. As DNA, the CDR3 is TGTGCCAGCTCGGGACAGCCTAATGAAAAACTGTTTTTT. It codes for CASSGQPNEKLFF.

The chain uses TRBV4-3 and TRBJ1-4; TRBD1 agrees at 8 bases. V lost 4 bases and J lost 7; bases outside the gene matches: 8. The CDR3 is made up of 15 amino acids. Germline CDR1 and CDR2: LGHNA and YSLEER. CDR3 protein: CASSLMDREGEKLFF. The CDR3 DNA reads as TGCGCCAGCAGCCTTATGGACAGGGAGGGTGAAAAACTGTTTTTT.

This sequence joins TRBV5-6 and TRBJ2-3; the D gene is possibly TRBD1 (5 bases). The CDR3 totals 14 residues. The germline V gene has CDR1 SGHDT and CDR2 YYEEEE. V shed 7 bases and J shed 2 bases, with 14 bases lying between them. The CDR3 DNA sequence: TGTGCCAGCCAAGAGGACATCAACACAGATACGCAGTATTTT. Encoded protein: CASQEDINTDTQYF. Combining the CDR3 with reference TRBV5-6 and TRBJ2-3 gives the whole variable domain DAGVTQSPTHLIKTRGQQVTLRCSPKSGHDTVSWYQQALGQGPQFIFQYYEEEERQRGNFPDRFSGHQFPNYSSELNVNALLLGDSALYLCASQEDINTDTQYFGPGTRLTVL.

With respect to this clone: This CDR3 is missing its conserved last phenylalanine or tryptophan, likely due to a read error. No DNA is shown, since the ends of the CDR3 on it are uncertain; the CDR3 is the one TCRdb lists. This chain connects TRBV10-3 to TRBJ1-1. From germline, CDR1 is ENHRY and CDR2 SYGVKD. The CDR3 length equals 14 residues, ends included. CDR3 loop: CAISESKAGRKTTL.

The V and J genes are TRBV28 and TRBJ2-7; weak D call: TRBD1 (6 bases). Germline-derived CDR1 and CDR2 are MDHEN and SYDVKM. The V gene lost 5 bases and the J gene lost 2 bases, with 16 bases spanning the gap. The CDR3 is 15 residues long. The CDR3 spells CASSNMGAKPYEQYF. The DNA for the CDR3 is TGTGCCAGCAGTAATATGGGGGCCAAACCCTACGAGCAGTACTTC.

J is TRBJ2-1 and V is TRBV7-8, with 13 bases fitting TRBD2. This CDR3 region has 20 residues. Germline V gene lookup returns CDR1 SGHVS and CDR2 FQNEAQ. V dropped 5 bases and J dropped 1; count of bases not matched to a gene: 14. As DNA, the CDR3 is TGTGCCAGCAGCCAGAGACTAGCGGGAGGCTGGGGAGCTTCCTACAATGAGCAGTTCTTC. This encodes CASSQRLAGGWGASYNEQFF. Supplemented by reference TRBV7-8 and TRBJ2-1, the full variable domain reads GAGVSQSPRYKVAKRGQDVALRCDPISGHVSLFWYQQALGQGPEFLTYFQNEAQLDKSGLPSDRFFAERPEGSVSTLKIQRTQQEDSAVYLCASSQRLAGGWGASYNEQFFGPGTRLTVL.

The rearrangement links TRBV19 to TRBJ2-1, with 10 bases matching TRBD1. The CDR3 sequence is 17 residues long. The V gene end was trimmed by 1 base and the J gene end by 7 bases; junction bases not matched to a gene: 10. CDR1 and CDR2 from the germline V gene are LNHDA and SQIVND (reference sequence). The CDR3 here is CASSIVPRDRGGNEQFF. The CDR3 DNA sequence: TGTGCCAGTAGTATAGTTCCCCGGGACAGGGGTGGGAATGAGCAGTTCTTC.

This chain uses TRBV15 with TRBJ2-5, with 7 bases fitting TRBD2. V lost 0 bases and J lost 3; bases outside the gene matches: 7. CDR3 length: 16 residues. Germline lookup yields CDR1 LNHNV and CDR2 YYDKDF (reference sequence). In DNA form, the CDR3 reads TGTGCCACCAGCAGAGATAAGAGTCTAGCGGAAGAGACCCAGTACTTC. Its translation: CATSRDKSLAEETQYF.

The chain carries TRBV6-5 and TRBJ2-3; maybe TRBD2 (6 bases). Germline V gene sequence: CDR1 MNHEY, CDR2 SVGAGI. This CDR3 region has 14 residues. Trimming shortened V by 2 bases and J by 3 bases, and 9 bases separated the two germline ends. The CDR3 DNA reads TGTGCCAGCAGTTACGAGGGAGGTACAGATACGCAGTATTTT. Its translation: CASSYEGGTDTQYF.

The chain uses TRBV4-1 and TRBJ2-2, with a weak D call TRBD2 (6 bases). This CDR3 comprises 18 residues. CDR1 is MGHRA, CDR2 YSYEKL, per germline. Trimming removed 4 bases from V and 0 bases from J, with 18 bases in between. Here the CDR3 DNA reads TGCGCCAGCAGCCCTTACTCTAGCGCACAAGCGAACACCGGGGAGCTGTTTTTT. Its translation is CASSPYSSAQANTGELFF.

V gene TRBV5-1 combines with J gene TRBJ1-1; D call uncertain. Trimming cost V 0 bases and J 2 bases, with 11 bases left between them. CDR3 length: 15 residues. Germline values: CDR1 SGHRS, CDR2 YFSETQ. In nucleotides, the CDR3 is TGCGCCAGCAGCTTGGCCGGGGTGGGTAACACTGAAGCTTTCTTT. It yields the protein CASSLAGVGNTEAFF.

The gene calls are TRBV5-1 and TRBJ2-2; 12 nucleotides agree with TRBD1. The ends lost 6 bases at V and 4 bases at J; junction bases unmatched: 4. The CDR3 runs 15 residues. Germline V gives CDR1 SGHRS, CDR2 YFSETQ. CDR3 region: CASTPGQGATGELFF. For the CDR3, the DNA is TGCGCCAGCACTCCGGGACAGGGGGCCACCGGGGAGCTGTTTTTT.

The rearrangement uses TRBV4-2 and TRBJ2-3, with TRBD1 matching 7 bases. This CDR3 spans 17 amino acids. Germline V gene data show CDR1 as LGHNA and CDR2 as YNFKEQ. V shed 3 bases, J shed 0 bases, and the junction held 9 bases outside the gene matches. The CDR3 region is CASSQKSWDSSTDTQYF. In DNA form, the CDR3 reads TGTGCCAGCAGCCAGAAATCCTGGGACAGCAGCACAGATACGCAGTATTTT.

The chain joins TRBV5-1 to TRBJ1-2; D not certain. The CDR3 spans 15 residues. Trimming removed 6 bases at V and 4 bases at J, with 19 bases between. The germline V gene has CDR1 SGHRS and CDR2 YFSETQ. CDR3 sequence (DNA): TGCGCCAGCACCCCCGGAGAGATGGGTGGCTATGGCTACACCTTC. Protein: CASTPGEMGGYGYTF.

The rearrangement links TRBV25-1 to TRBJ1-4; a possible D gene is TRBD1 (5 bases). Trimming removed 6 bases at V and 0 bases at J, with 8 bases between. The CDR3 length is 14 residues. Germline V gene lookup returns CDR1 MGHDK and CDR2 SYGVNS. CDR3 DNA sequence: TGTGCCAGCAGAGACAGAGCAACTAATGAAAAACTGTTTTTT. This sequence encodes CASRDRATNEKLFF.

CDR3 in amino acids: CASSLPLGSASNNEQFF. The CDR3 region has the DNA TGTGCCAGCAGCTTACCCCTTGGTTCCGCGTCTAACAATGAGCAGTTCTTC. The chain has TRBV7-3 and TRBJ2-1; D unclear. The CDR3 totals 17 residues. The germline V and J ends were trimmed by 2 bases and 5 bases, with 19 bases remaining between them. Germline CDR1 is SGHTA and CDR2 is FQGTGA.

This chain links TRBV28 with TRBJ2-1, with 8 bases that match TRBD2. The V segment lost 7 bases and the J segment 5 bases; nucleotides outside the gene matches: 7. The germline gives CDR1 MDHEN, CDR2 SYDVKM. This CDR3 comprises 14 residues. The CDR3 reads CASISGGADNEQFF. CDR3 nucleotides: TGTGCCAGCATCTCCGGGGGGGCTGACAATGAGCAGTTCTTC.

The V and J genes are TRBV7-9 and TRBJ1-2; 11 positions match TRBD1. The junction had 2 bases not matched to a gene; V was cut back by 1 base and J by 4 bases. Germline CDR1 reads SEHNR; CDR2 reads FQNEAQ (reference sequence). The CDR3 runs 15 residues. The CDR3 loop reads CASSLVGTGGYGYTF. CDR3 coding DNA: TGTGCCAGCAGCTTAGTGGGGACAGGGGGCTATGGCTACACCTTC.

V usage is TRBV9 and J usage is TRBJ2-1, with 11 bases that match TRBD2. Germline V gives CDR1 SGDLS, CDR2 YYNGEE. With V trimmed by 4 bases and J by 5 bases, 8 bases remained unmatched. This CDR3 comprises 16 residues. CDR3 sequence (DNA): TGTGCCAGCAGCTTCACCGGGACTAGCGGAGACAATGAGCAGTTCTTC. Residues: CASSFTGTSGDNEQFF.

This rearrangement joins TRBV6-1 to TRBJ2-2; 7 nucleotides agree with TRBD1. This CDR3 has 14 amino acids. Germline values: CDR1 MNHNS, CDR2 SASEGT. The V segment lost 4 bases and the J segment 5 bases; nucleotides outside the gene matches: 4. DNA of the CDR3: TGTGCCAGCAGTGCTCACAGGGGAACCGGGGAGCTGTTTTTT. Translating gives CASSAHRGTGELFF.

The genes are TRBV6-5 and TRBJ2-5; D unresolved. This CDR3 is 14 amino acids long. In germline, CDR1 is MNHEY, CDR2 SVGAGI. Trimming shortened V by 0 bases and J by 2 bases, and 7 bases separated the two germline ends. The DNA for the CDR3 is TGTGCCAGCAGTTACTCGCAGAATCAAGAGACCCAGTACTTC. Encoded protein: CASSYSQNQETQYF.

The J gene is TRBJ1-4, the V gene TRBV7-8; perhaps TRBD1 as D (6 bases). Germline V gene lookup returns CDR1 SGHVS and CDR2 FQNEAQ. CDR3 size: 14 residues. Trimming cost V 5 bases and J 8 bases, with 15 bases left between them. CDR3 region: CASSLGQIVEKLFF. Here the CDR3 DNA reads TGTGCCAGCAGCCTTGGACAGATCGTCGAAAAACTGTTTTTT.

V gene TRBV11-2 combines with J gene TRBJ2-7; 7 nucleotides align to TRBD2. Germline lookup yields CDR1 SGHAT and CDR2 FQNNGV. The CDR3 extends over 14 amino acids. J gave up 3 bases and V 3 bases, and 5 bases lay outside the gene matches. CDR3 nucleotides: TGTGCCAGCAGCTTCCCGGGCGGGGGCTACGAGCAGTACGTC. Translation: CASSFPGGGYEQYV.